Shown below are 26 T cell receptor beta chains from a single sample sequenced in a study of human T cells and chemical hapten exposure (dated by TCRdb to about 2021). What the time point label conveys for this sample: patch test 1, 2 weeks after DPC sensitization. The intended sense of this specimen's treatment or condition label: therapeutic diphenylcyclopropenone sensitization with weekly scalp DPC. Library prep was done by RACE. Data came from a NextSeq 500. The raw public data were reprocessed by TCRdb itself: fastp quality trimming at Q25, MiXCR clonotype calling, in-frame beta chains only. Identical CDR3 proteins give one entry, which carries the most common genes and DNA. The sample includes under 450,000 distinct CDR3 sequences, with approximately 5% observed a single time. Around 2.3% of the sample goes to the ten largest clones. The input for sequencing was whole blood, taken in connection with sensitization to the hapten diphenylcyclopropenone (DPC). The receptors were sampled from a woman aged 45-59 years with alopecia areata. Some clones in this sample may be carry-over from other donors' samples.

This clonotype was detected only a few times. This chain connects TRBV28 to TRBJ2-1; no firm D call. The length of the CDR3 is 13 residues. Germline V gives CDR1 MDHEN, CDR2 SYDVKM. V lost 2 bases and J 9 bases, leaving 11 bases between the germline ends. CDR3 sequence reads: CASSLNWVGEQFF. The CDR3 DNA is TGTGCCAGCAGTTTAAACTGGGTGGGTGAGCAGTTCTTC. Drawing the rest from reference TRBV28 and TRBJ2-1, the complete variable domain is DVKVTQSSRYLVKRTGEKVFLECVQDMDHENMFWYRQDPGLGLRLIYFSYDVKMKEKGDIPEGYSVSREKKERFSLILESASTNQTSMYLCASSLNWVGEQFFGPGTRLTVL.

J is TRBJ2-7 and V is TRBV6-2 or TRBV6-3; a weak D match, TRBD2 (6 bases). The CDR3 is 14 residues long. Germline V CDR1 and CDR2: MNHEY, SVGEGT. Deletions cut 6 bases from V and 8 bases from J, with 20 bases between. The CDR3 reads CASRPGTLPTKQYF. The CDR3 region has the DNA TGTGCCAGCAGGCCCGGGACTCTACCTACGAAGCAGTACTTC.

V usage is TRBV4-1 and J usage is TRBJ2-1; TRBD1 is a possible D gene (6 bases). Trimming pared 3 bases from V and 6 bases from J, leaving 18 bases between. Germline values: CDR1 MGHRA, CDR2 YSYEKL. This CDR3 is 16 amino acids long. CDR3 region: CASSHDRLLRVNEQFF. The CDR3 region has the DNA TGCGCCAGCAGCCATGACAGGTTGCTTAGAGTCAATGAGCAGTTCTTC.

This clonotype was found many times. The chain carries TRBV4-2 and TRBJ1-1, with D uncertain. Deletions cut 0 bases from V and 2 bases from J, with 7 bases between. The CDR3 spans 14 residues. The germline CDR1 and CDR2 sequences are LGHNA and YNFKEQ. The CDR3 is CASSQDPGNTEAFF. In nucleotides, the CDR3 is TGTGCCAGCAGCCAAGATCCGGGAAACACTGAAGCTTTCTTT.

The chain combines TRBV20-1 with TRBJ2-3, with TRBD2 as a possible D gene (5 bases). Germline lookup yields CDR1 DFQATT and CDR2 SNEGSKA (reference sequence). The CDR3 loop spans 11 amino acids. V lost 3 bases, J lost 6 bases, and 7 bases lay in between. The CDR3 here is CSASRGDTQYF. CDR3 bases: TGCAGTGCTAGCAGAGGGGATACGCAGTATTTT.

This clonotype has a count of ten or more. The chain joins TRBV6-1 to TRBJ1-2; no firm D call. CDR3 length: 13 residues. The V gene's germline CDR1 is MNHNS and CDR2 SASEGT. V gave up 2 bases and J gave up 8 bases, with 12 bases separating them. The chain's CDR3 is CASSEKASTGYTF. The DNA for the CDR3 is TGTGCCAGCAGTGAAAAGGCCAGTACGGGCTACACCTTC.

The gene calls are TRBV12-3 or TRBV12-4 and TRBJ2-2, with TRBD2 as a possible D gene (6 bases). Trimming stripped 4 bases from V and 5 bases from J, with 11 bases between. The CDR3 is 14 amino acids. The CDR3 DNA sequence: TGTGCCAGCAGTTGGGGACTTTATACCGGGGAGCTGTTTTTT. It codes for CASSWGLYTGELFF.

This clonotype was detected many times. CDR3 in DNA: TGTGCCAGCAGCCTTGGAGGCGGAGAAAAACTGTTTTTT. Its translation is CASSLGGGEKLFF. The V call is TRBV4-2, the J call TRBJ1-4; D ambiguous. Trimming left V 4 bases short and J 8 bases short, with 11 bases between. This CDR3 has 13 amino acids. Germline assignment: CDR1 LGHNA and CDR2 YNFKEQ.

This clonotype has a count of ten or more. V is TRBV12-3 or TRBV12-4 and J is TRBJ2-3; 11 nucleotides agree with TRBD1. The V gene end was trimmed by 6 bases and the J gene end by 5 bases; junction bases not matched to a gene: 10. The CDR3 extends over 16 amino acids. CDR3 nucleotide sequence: TGTGCCAGCAGCCAAGGACAGGGGGCAATAGGAGATACGCAGTATTTT. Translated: CASSQGQGAIGDTQYF.

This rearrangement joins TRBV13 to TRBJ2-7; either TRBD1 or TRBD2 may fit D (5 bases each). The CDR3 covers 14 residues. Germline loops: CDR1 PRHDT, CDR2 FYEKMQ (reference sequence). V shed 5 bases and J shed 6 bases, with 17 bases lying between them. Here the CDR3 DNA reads TGTGCCAGCAGCCCGGCCGGGACCCTAGGCGAGCAGTACTTC. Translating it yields CASSPAGTLGEQYF.

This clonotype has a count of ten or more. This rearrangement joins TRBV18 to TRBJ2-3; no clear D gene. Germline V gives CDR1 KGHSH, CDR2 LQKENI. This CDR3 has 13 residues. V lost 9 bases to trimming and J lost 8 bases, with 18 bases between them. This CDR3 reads CASYKSASSTQYF. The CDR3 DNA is TGTGCCAGTTACAAGTCGGCGTCTTCTACGCAGTATTTT.

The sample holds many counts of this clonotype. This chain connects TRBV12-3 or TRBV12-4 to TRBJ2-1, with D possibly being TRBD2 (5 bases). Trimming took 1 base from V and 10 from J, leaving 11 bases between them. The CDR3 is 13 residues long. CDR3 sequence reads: CASSLGGRGEQFF. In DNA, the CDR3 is TGTGCCAGCAGTTTAGGGGGAAGAGGGGAGCAGTTCTTC.

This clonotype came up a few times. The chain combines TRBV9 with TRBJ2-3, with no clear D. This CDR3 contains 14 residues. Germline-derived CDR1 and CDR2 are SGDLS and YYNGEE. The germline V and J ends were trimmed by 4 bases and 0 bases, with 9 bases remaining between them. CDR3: CASSLEASTDTQYF. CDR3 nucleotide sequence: TGTGCCAGCAGCCTCGAAGCGAGCACAGATACGCAGTATTTT.

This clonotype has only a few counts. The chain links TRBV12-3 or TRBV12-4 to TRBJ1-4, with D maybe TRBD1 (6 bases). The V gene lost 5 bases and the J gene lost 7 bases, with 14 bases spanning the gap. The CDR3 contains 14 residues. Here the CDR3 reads CASSQQGAGEKLFF. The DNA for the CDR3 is TGTGCCAGCAGTCAACAGGGTGCGGGTGAAAAACTGTTTTTT.

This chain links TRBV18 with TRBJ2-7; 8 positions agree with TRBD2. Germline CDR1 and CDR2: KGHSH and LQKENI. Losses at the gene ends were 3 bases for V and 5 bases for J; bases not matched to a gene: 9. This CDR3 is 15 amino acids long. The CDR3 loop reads CASSPRRGAGNEQYF. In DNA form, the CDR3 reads TGTGCCAGCTCACCTCGGCGGGGGGCTGGGAACGAGCAGTACTTC.

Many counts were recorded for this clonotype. CDR3 protein: CSARGIAGVSYNEQFF. CDR3 nucleotides: TGCAGTGCTAGAGGAATAGCGGGAGTGTCCTACAATGAGCAGTTCTTC. This chain uses TRBV20-1 with TRBJ2-1; 9 bases fit TRBD2. The germline V gene has CDR1 DFQATT and CDR2 SNEGSKA (reference sequence). The CDR3 runs 16 residues. V lost 1 base, J lost 1 base, and 5 bases stayed unmatched.

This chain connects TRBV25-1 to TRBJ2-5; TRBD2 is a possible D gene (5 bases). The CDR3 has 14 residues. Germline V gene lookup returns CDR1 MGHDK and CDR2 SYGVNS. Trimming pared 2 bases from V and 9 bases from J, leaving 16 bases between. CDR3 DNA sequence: TGTGCCAGCAGTGAAACCAGCGGCTCTGCGGCCCAGTACTTC. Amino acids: CASSETSGSAAQYF.

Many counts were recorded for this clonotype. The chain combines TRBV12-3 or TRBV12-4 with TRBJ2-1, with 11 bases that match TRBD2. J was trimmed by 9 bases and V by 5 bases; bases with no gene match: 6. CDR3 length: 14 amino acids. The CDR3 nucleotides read TGTGCCAGCAGTCGTAGCGGGGGGGCCTCTGAGCAGTTCTTC. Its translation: CASSRSGGASEQFF.

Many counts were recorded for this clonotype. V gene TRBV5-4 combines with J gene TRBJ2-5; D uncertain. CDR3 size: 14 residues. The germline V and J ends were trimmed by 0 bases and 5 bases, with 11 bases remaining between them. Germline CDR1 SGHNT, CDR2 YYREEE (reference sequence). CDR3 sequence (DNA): TGTGCCAGCAGCTTGGGGAGTTGGGGTGAGACCCAGTACTTC. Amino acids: CASSLGSWGETQYF.

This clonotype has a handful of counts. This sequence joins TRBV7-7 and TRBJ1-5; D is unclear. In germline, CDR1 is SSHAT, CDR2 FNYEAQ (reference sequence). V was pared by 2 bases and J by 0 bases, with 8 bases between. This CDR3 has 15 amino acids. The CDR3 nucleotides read TGTGCCAGCAGCTTAAGGCAGTATAGCAATCAGCCCCAGCATTTT. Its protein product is CASSLRQYSNQPQHF.

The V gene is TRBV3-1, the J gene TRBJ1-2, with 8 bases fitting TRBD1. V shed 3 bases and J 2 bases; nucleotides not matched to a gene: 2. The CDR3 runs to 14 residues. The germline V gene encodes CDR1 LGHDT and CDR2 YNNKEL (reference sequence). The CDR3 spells CASSHGQGNYGYTF. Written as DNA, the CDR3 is TGTGCCAGCAGCCATGGACAGGGAAACTATGGCTACACCTTC.

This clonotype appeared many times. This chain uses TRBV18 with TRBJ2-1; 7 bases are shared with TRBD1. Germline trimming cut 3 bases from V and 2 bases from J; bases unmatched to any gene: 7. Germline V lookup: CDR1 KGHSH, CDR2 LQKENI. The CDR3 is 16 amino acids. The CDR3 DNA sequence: TGTGCCAGCTCACCCTGGGACAGTCTACCCTACAATGAGCAGTTCTTC. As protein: CASSPWDSLPYNEQFF.

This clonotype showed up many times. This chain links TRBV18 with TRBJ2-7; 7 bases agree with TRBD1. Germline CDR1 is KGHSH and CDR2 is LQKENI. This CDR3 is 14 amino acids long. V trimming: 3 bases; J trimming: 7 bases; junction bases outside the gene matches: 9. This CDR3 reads CASSPPGQSWEQYF. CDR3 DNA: TGTGCCAGCTCACCTCCGGGACAGTCGTGGGAGCAGTACTTC. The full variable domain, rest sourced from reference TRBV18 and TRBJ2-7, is NAGVMQNPRHLVRRRGQEARLRCSPMKGHSHVYWYRQLPEEGLKFMVYLQKENIIDESGMPKERFSAEFPKEGPSILRIQQVVRGDSAAYFCASSPPGQSWEQYFGPGTRLTVT.

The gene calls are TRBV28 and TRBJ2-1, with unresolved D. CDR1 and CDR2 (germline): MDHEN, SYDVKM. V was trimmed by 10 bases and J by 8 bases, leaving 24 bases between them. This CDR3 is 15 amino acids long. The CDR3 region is CANLPTELLQDEQFF. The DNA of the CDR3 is TGTGCCAACCTCCCGACCGAGCTATTACAAGATGAGCAGTTCTTC.

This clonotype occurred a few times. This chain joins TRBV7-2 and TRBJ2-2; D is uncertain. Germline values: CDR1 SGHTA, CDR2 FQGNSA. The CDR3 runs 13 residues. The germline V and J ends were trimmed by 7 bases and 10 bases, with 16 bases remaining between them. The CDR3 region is CASNPTLTEELFF. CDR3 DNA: TGTGCCAGCAACCCGACCCTTACGGAGGAGCTGTTTTTT.

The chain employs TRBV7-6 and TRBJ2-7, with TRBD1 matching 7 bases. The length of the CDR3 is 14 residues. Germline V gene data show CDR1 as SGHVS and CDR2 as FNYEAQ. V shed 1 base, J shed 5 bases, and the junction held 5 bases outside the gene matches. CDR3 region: CASSLGDSYNEQYF. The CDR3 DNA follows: TGTGCCAGCAGCTTAGGGGACAGTTACAACGAGCAGTACTTC.